This T cell receptor (beta chain) was sequenced for a study of T cell repertoires in cytomegalovirus infection. For the study at large: Through public TCR beta signatures, both CMV infection and matching HLA type were indicated. Study conclusions and caveats: Adding up the frequency of public TCR beta families identified people who carried CMV plus the relevant HLA. The ex vivo response was dominated by HLA-C-restricted CMV-specific TCR beta clonotypes.

MiXCR was run by TCRdb on the reads, yielding one entry per CDR3 protein. The table shows hundreds of thousands of distinct CDR3 sequences, with 24% occurring only once. This clonotype was found many times. Its specificity is unknown. This sequence was found in a human donor in good health (CMV status not recorded). Some clones in this sample may be carry-over from other donors' samples. The sample consisted of CD8+ T cells from PBMCs.

CDR3 bases: TGTGCCACCGGAGGGGAGAGCACAGATACGCAGTATTTT. It yields the protein CATGGESTDTQYF. The chain combines TRBV24-1 with TRBJ2-3, with D possibly being TRBD2 (6 bases). Between the trimmed V and J ends, which lost 9 bases and 0 bases, there was a span of 9 bases. Per germline, CDR1 KGHDR and CDR2 SFDVKD. There are 13 residues in the CDR3.